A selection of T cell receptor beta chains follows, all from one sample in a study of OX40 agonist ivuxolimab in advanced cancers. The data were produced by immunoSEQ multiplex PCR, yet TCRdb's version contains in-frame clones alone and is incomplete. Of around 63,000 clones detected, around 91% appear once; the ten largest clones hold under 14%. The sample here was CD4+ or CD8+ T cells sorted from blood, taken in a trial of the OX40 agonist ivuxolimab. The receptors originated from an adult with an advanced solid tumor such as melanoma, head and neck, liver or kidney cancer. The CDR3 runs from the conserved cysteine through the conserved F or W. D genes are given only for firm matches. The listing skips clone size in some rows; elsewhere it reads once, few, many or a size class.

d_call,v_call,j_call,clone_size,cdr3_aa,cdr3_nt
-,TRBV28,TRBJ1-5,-,CASTIGGEGQPQHF,TGTGCCAGCACAATCGGGGGGGAAGGACAGCCCCAGCATTTT
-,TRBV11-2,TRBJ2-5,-,CASRWTGNQETQYF,TGTGCCAGCAGGTGGACGGGGAACCAAGAGACCCAGTACTTC
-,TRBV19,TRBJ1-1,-,CASTLDTEAFF,TGTGCCAGTACCCTGGACACTGAAGCTTTCTTT
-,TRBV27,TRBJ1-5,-,CASSSDTYNQPQHF,TGTGCCAGCAGTTCAGACACGTACAATCAGCCCCAGCATTTT
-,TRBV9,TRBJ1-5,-,CASSVAPGRPQHF,TGTGCCAGCAGCGTAGCGCCTGGGCGGCCCCAGCATTTT
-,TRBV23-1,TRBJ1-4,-,CASSRPPGFNEKLFF,TGCGCCAGCAGTCGACCTCCGGGCTTCAATGAAAAACTGTTTTTT
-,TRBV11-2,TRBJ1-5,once,CASSQSLSNQPQHF,TGTGCCAGCAGCCAGTCCCTTAGCAATCAGCCCCAGCATTTT
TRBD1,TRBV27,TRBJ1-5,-,CASSWTGSKGPQHF,TGTGCCAGCAGTTGGACAGGCTCGAAGGGGCCCCAGCATTTT
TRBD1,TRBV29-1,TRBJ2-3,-,CSVGPGQGNPDTQYF,TGCAGCGTTGGGCCGGGACAGGGTAACCCAGATACGCAGTATTTT
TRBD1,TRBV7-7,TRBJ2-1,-,CASSSRLGTAYNEQFF,TGTGCTAGCAGCTCTCGCCTCGGGACAGCATACAATGAGCAGTTCTTC
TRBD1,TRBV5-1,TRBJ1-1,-,CASSLGDRATEAFF,TGCGCCAGCAGCTTGGGGGACAGGGCCACTGAAGCTTTCTTT
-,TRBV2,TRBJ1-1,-,CASSNRQEPYTEAFF,TGTGCCAGCAGTAATAGACAGGAGCCGTACACTGAAGCTTTCTTT
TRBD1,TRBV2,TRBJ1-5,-,CASSGQGWNQPQHF,TGTGCCAGCAGTGGACAGGGTTGGAATCAGCCCCAGCATTTT
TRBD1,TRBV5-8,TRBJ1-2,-,CASSPGTGVGYGYTF,TGTGCCAGCAGCCCTGGGACAGGGGTTGGGTATGGCTACACCTTC
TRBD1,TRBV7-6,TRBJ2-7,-,CASSSWDRGYEQYF,TGTGCCAGCAGCTCATGGGACAGGGGTTACGAGCAGTACTTC
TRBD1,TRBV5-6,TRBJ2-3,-,CASSRDRGRTDTQYF,TGTGCCAGCAGCCGTGACAGGGGGCGGACAGATACGCAGTATTTT
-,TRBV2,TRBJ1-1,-,CASRTQGGTEAFF,TGTGCCAGCAGGACACAGGGCGGAACTGAAGCTTTCTTT
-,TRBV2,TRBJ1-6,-,CASLWGPEWNSPLHF,TGTGCCAGCCTATGGGGGCCAGAGTGGAATTCACCCCTCCACTTT
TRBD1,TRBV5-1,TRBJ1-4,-,CASSLLGTANEKLFF,TGCGCCAGCAGCCTTCTAGGGACAGCTAATGAAAAACTGTTTTTT
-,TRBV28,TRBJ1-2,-,CASSPRGGGNYGYTF,TGTGCCAGCAGTCCCCGAGGGGGAGGGAACTATGGCTACACCTTC